This T cell receptor (beta chain) was observed in a study of CD8+ T cells in alopecia areata. Across the whole study: Tofacitinib exposure lasted 6 to 18 months, followed by 6 months off drug. Severity of treated patients was scored by affected scalp percentage. Broader study findings: During tofacitinib treatment, many expanded lesional clones remained in scalp and blood.

Germline CDR1 SGHTA, CDR2 FQGNSA. CDR3 length equals 15 residues. Unmatched junction bases numbered 9, after V lost 5 bases and J lost 6 bases. Reverse transcribed after extraction, RNA yielded cDNA as the sequencing template. TCRdb keeps only in-frame clones here, not all; method: immunoSEQ multiplex PCR. This table has fewer than 250,000 clones, approximately 61% appearing once. Details on this clone: Antigen: not known.

Treatment defined: oral pan-JAK inhibitor, 5-10 mg twice daily. Those with alopecia areata gave lesional scalp punch biopsies and peripheral blood. The sequence was collected from a human donor with alopecia areata. This sequence joins TRBV7-2 and TRBJ2-2; 7 bases fit TRBD1. The specimen was CD4+ T cells sorted from blood, collected at week 24, from a patient treated with tofacitinib. The CDR3 DNA is TGTGCCAGCAGCCCGCGGACAGGCGCTTCCGGGGAGCTGTTTTTT. Protein product: CASSPRTGASGELFF.